This record concerns one T cell receptor (beta chain) sequence. Using immunoSEQ multiplex PCR, the repertoire was profiled, and TCRdb retains in-frame clones only, with some absent. This repertoire shows approximately 180,000 clones, about 75% found once; its top ten account for about 28%. The sample comes from a study of blood T cell repertoires in COVID-19. The specimen sequenced was peripheral blood. The sequence was collected from a woman between 70 and 85 years old with acute or convalescent COVID-19.

The CDR3, as DNA: TGTGCCAGCAGCTTGAACCCGGGACAGGGTTATTACGAGCAGTACTTC. Translating gives CASSLNPGQGYYEQYF. V is TRBV11-2 and J is TRBJ2-7; TRBD1 aligns across 9 bases. V lost 3 bases to trimming and J lost 4 bases; unmatched junction nucleotides: 10. The CDR3 covers 16 residues. CDR1 and CDR2 from the germline V gene are SGHAT and FQNNGV.